This T cell receptor beta chain is from a study of metastatic and nonmetastatic thyroid tumors. Across the whole study: Across peripheral blood and tumor or nodule tissue samples taken from malignant and benign thyroid patients, the repertoires were compared with one another.

Until they underwent thyroid surgery, no patient had received any treatment. This clone has a handful of counts. No antigen is known for it. Per the study methods: What underpinned the distant-metastasis classifier for papillary thyroid cancer was the set of CDR3 differences across clinicopathological groups. TCRdb re-called the PCR reads through MiXCR. The V and J calls here are based on TCRdb, not the publication. This sample carries some 41,000 clones, about 3.3% of them seen once, and the ten largest clones take approximately 9.6%. Study findings and constraints: Reports indicated that malignant thyroid tumors showed significantly higher TCR beta diversity than benign nodules did, in blood and tumor.

Material for sequencing was blood. This receptor was obtained from a female donor with papillary thyroid cancer or a benign thyroid nodule (not recorded which). Some clones in this sample may be carry-over from other donors' samples.

As DNA, the CDR3 is TGTGCCAGCAGCTCTTCATCGGGGGATGGCTACACCTTC. Its protein product is CASSSSSGDGYTF. The rearrangement uses TRBV7-9 and TRBJ1-2; perhaps TRBD1 as D (5 bases). The CDR3 length is 13 residues. V gave up 4 bases and J gave up 6 bases, with 12 bases separating them. In germline, CDR1 is SEHNR, CDR2 FQNEAQ (reference sequence).